One sample yielded the 27 T cell receptor beta chains listed below, sequenced in a study of Ad26.COV2.S vaccination and SARS-CoV-2 variants. This sample's treatment: 15 to 20 received Ad26.COV2.S at low or high dose, single or two shots; 5 received placebo; per-sample allocation not given. Sampling was done on day 63 after the first vaccine or placebo injection. The table came from immunoSEQ multiplex PCR; TCRdb's copy has only in-frame clones and leaves some out. The sample has roughly 420,000 clones; around 89% are singletons. The material was peripheral blood, obtained in a trial of Ad26.COV2.S vaccine versus placebo. These receptors originate from a person aged 18-65 years who received the Ad26.COV2.S COVID-19 vaccine or a placebo.

This clone turned up a few times. V usage is TRBV5-6 and J usage is TRBJ1-2; TRBD1 aligns across 9 bases. CDR3 length: 16 residues. CDR1 and CDR2 (germline): SGHDT, YYEEEE. Trimming took 4 bases from V and 8 from J; bases not matched to a gene: 15. The CDR3 protein is CASSPRGGQGWYGYTF. In DNA, the CDR3 is TGTGCCAGCAGCCCCCGGGGTGGACAGGGGTGGTACGGCTACACCTTC.

This chain connects TRBV7-9 to TRBJ2-5; D is uncertain. The CDR3 is 13 amino acids. The V end lost 1 base, the J end lost 5 bases, and 8 bases lay between the germline ends. From germline, CDR1 is SEHNR and CDR2 FQNEAQ (reference sequence). CDR3 sequence (DNA): TGTGCCAGCAGCTTAGGGTCGGTGGAGACCCAGTACTTC. It codes for CASSLGSVETQYF.

This chain links TRBV2 with TRBJ2-3; 8 bases are a match to TRBD2. Germline trimming cut 6 bases from V and 5 bases from J; bases unmatched to any gene: 4. CDR3 size: 13 residues. The V gene's germline CDR1 is SNHLY and CDR2 FYNNEI. Here the CDR3 DNA reads TGTGCCAGCAGCGGGGGGGTCGGAGATACGCAGTATTTT. Its translation is CASSGGVGDTQYF.

The chain has TRBV28 and TRBJ2-3; 8 positions match TRBD1. The CDR3 extends over 14 amino acids. In germline, CDR1 is MDHEN, CDR2 SYDVKM. V gave up 5 bases and J gave up 8 bases; unmatched junction bases: 9. The CDR3 DNA follows: TGTGCCAGCAGTCCCCCCCAGGGGGCTTTTACGCAGTATTTT. It codes for CASSPPQGAFTQYF.

J is TRBJ1-2 and V is TRBV5-5; TRBD1 agrees at 8 bases. The J segment lost 8 bases and the V segment lost 5 bases, leaving 8 bases of the junction unmatched. Germline V gene sequence: CDR1 SGHKS, CDR2 YYEKEE (reference sequence). This CDR3 is 13 amino acids long. The CDR3 coding sequence is TGTGCCAGCAGGCAGACAGGGGTGGTCGGCTACACCTTC. Amino acids: CASRQTGVVGYTF.

This chain links TRBV24-1 with TRBJ1-3; D unclear. The V end lost 2 bases, the J end lost 0 bases, and 10 bases lay between the germline ends. Per the germline V gene, CDR1 is KGHDR and CDR2 is SFDVKD. The CDR3 extends over 16 amino acids. The CDR3 DNA is TGTGCCACCAGTGATTCCCGGGCCAACTCTGGAAACACCATATATTTT. Translation gives CATSDSRANSGNTIYF.

V usage is TRBV7-3 and J usage is TRBJ1-1, with a tentative D call TRBD1 (5 bases). V lost 0 bases, J lost 2 bases, and 7 bases lay in between. The germline gives CDR1 SGHTA, CDR2 FQGTGA. This CDR3 has 14 residues. The CDR3 spells CASSLTRGNTEAFF. DNA of the CDR3: TGTGCCAGCAGCTTAACGAGGGGTAACACTGAAGCTTTCTTT. The variable domain in full, completed from reference TRBV7-3 and TRBJ1-1, reads GAGVSQTPSNKVTEKGKYVELRCDPISGHTALYWYRQSLGQGPEFLIYFQGTGAADDSGLPNDRFFAVRPEGSVSTLKIQRTERGDSAVYLCASSLTRGNTEAFFGQGTRLTVV.

The chain is built from TRBV18 and TRBJ1-1, with D perhaps matching TRBD1 (5 bases). Germline V CDR1 and CDR2: KGHSH, LQKENI. The length of the CDR3 is 16 residues. V lost 3 bases to trimming and J lost 4 bases, with 18 bases between them. CDR3 loop: CASSPPAQGGSTEAFF. The DNA of the CDR3 is TGTGCCAGCTCACCGCCCGCTCAGGGAGGAAGCACTGAAGCTTTCTTT.

The rearrangement joins TRBV3-1 (or the pseudogene TRBV3-2) to TRBJ2-3, with TRBD2 identical over 14 bases. The germline V gene has CDR1 LGHDT and CDR2 YNNKEL (reference sequence). This CDR3 is 18 amino acids long. V lost 4 bases, J lost 3 bases, and 9 bases stayed unmatched. The CDR3 here is CASSPKRGLAGGTDTQYF. For the CDR3, the DNA is TGTGCCAGCAGCCCAAAGAGAGGACTAGCGGGGGGAACAGATACGCAGTATTTT.

The chain couples TRBV4-3 to TRBJ2-1; the match to TRBD2 covers 13 bases. The CDR3 consists of 20 residues. CDR1 LGHNA and CDR2 YSLEER come from the germline V gene. Unmatched junction bases numbered 11, after V lost 2 bases and J lost 1 base. This CDR3 reads CASSQSSLGLAGKSYNEQFF. The CDR3 bases are TGCGCCAGCAGCCAATCTTCGTTGGGACTAGCGGGGAAATCCTACAATGAGCAGTTCTTC.

V gene TRBV7-6 combines with J gene TRBJ2-3, with D perhaps assigned TRBD1 or TRBD2 (6 bases each). Per germline, CDR1 SGHVS and CDR2 FNYEAQ. The CDR3 is made up of 12 amino acids. V lost 5 bases and J 10 bases, leaving 13 bases between the germline ends. The CDR3 loop is CASSPKGGAQYF. Here the CDR3 DNA reads TGTGCCAGCAGCCCAAAGGGGGGCGCGCAGTATTTT.

This chain uses TRBV11-2 with TRBJ1-2; 9 bases are a match to TRBD1. Per the germline V gene, CDR1 is SGHAT and CDR2 is FQNNGV. The ends lost 4 bases at V and 4 bases at J; junction bases unmatched: 4. CDR3 length: 14 amino acids. The DNA for the CDR3 is TGTGCCAGCAGCTCCCGGGACAGGGTCTATGGCTACACCTTC. It is translated as CASSSRDRVYGYTF.

This chain connects TRBV3-1 (or the pseudogene TRBV3-2) to TRBJ1-3; D ambiguous. From germline, CDR1 is LGHDT and CDR2 YNNKEL (reference sequence). Trimming took 4 bases from V and 0 from J, leaving 19 bases between them. This CDR3 is built from 18 residues. The CDR3, as DNA: TGTGCCAGCAGCCCCTTGCGTTCGGCTACCTTCTCTGGAAACACCATATATTTT. Translated: CASSPLRSATFSGNTIYF.

The V gene is TRBV7-2, the J gene TRBJ2-4, with TRBD2 as a possible D gene (6 bases). Germline V gene sequence: CDR1 SGHTA, CDR2 FQGNSA. The V gene lost 1 base and the J gene lost 2 bases, with 12 bases spanning the gap. This CDR3 has 16 residues. The CDR3, as DNA: TGTGCCAGCAGCTTAGTCGGGGCGGGATCCAAAAACATTCAGTACTTC. Encoded protein: CASSLVGAGSKNIQYF.

V is TRBV11-2 and J is TRBJ2-7; D is unresolved. The CDR3 consists of 12 residues. The germline V gene has CDR1 SGHAT and CDR2 FQNNGV. The V and J ends lost 4 bases and 5 bases respectively, with 9 bases between them. As DNA, the CDR3 is TGTGCCAGCAGCTCAATAAGGAACGAGCAGTACTTC. Translation gives CASSSIRNEQYF.

The rearrangement uses TRBV5-6 and TRBJ2-3, with D hard to call. CDR3 length: 16 residues. V gave up 4 bases and J gave up 2 bases, with 17 bases separating them. Germline V gives CDR1 SGHDT, CDR2 YYEEEE. DNA of the CDR3: TGTGCCAGCAGCCACCGGGCCACCTACTACACAGATACGCAGTATTTT. Amino acids: CASSHRATYYTDTQYF.

The chain uses TRBV4-1 and TRBJ2-2; 8 positions agree with TRBD2. After removal of 8 bases from V and 5 bases from J, the junction contained 7 bases not matched to a gene. Germline assignment: CDR1 MGHRA and CDR2 YSYEKL. This CDR3 has 14 amino acids. In nucleotides, the CDR3 is TGCGCCAGCTCCTTCCCGGGAGGGACCGGGGAGCTGTTTTTT. It codes for CASSFPGGTGELFF.

CDR3 loop: CASRLAAGNTIYF. The CDR3 DNA is TGTGCCAGCAGGTTGGCGGCTGGAAACACCATATATTTT. The chain recombines TRBV14 with TRBJ1-3; D ambiguous. This CDR3 contains 13 residues. Germline values: CDR1 SGHDN, CDR2 FVKESK. V lost 6 bases and J lost 2, with 8 bases in between.

This clone occurred many times. The genes are TRBV10-1 and TRBJ1-4; the D is unclear. The V and J ends lost 6 bases and 10 bases respectively, with 15 bases between them. This CDR3 spans 13 amino acids. Germline V lookup: CDR1 WNHNN, CDR2 SYGVQD (reference sequence). CDR3 in amino acids: CASRSERRRKLFF. In DNA, the CDR3 is TGCGCCAGCAGGAGTGAGCGCAGGCGAAAACTGTTTTTT.

The V gene is TRBV5-4, the J gene TRBJ2-2, with D perhaps TRBD1 or TRBD2 (5 bases each). Trimming shortened V by 4 bases and J by 2 bases, and 12 bases separated the two germline ends. Per germline, CDR1 SGHNT and CDR2 YYREEE (reference sequence). The CDR3 covers 15 residues. The CDR3 DNA follows: TGTGCCAGCAGCGCAGGGACGGCAAACACCGGGGAGCTGTTTTTT. It specifies CASSAGTANTGELFF.

This chain connects TRBV6-2 or TRBV6-3 to TRBJ2-5, with TRBD2 matching over 9 bases. Unmatched junction bases numbered 5, after V lost 0 bases and J lost 3 bases. This CDR3 comprises 16 residues. Germline assignment: CDR1 MNHEY and CDR2 SVGEGT. The CDR3 protein is CASSYSGTSMEETQYF. CDR3 in DNA: TGTGCCAGCAGTTACTCCGGGACTAGCATGGAAGAGACCCAGTACTTC.

The gene calls are TRBV30 and TRBJ1-6; TRBD1 agrees at 9 bases. After removal of 4 bases from V and 5 bases from J, the junction contained 9 bases not matched to a gene. This CDR3 is 16 amino acids long. Germline assignment: CDR1 GTSNPN and CDR2 SVGIG (reference sequence). The CDR3 DNA sequence: TGTGCCTGGAACTACAGGGGGCGGGTGGATAATTCACCCCTCCACTTT. It codes for CAWNYRGRVDNSPLHF.

The V gene is TRBV19, the J gene TRBJ1-2, with TRBD1 matching over 7 bases. CDR3 length: 13 amino acids. J was trimmed by 6 bases and V by 6 bases; bases with no gene match: 7. Germline lookup yields CDR1 LNHDA and CDR2 SQIVND (reference sequence). CDR3 bases: TGTGCCAGTAGACCCGACAGGGAGAATGGCTACACCTTC. The encoded protein is CASRPDRENGYTF.

The chain links TRBV6-5 to TRBJ1-5, with D uncertain. The CDR3 is 14 amino acids. Germline CDR1 MNHEY, CDR2 SVGAGI. Trimming took off 7 bases at V and 0 bases at J, with 10 bases between the two ends. CDR3 nucleotide sequence: TGTGCCAGCACCCAAAGGGCTAGCAATCAGCCCCAGCATTTT. This translates into CASTQRASNQPQHF.

V and J are TRBV9 and TRBJ2-7; D is perhaps TRBD1 (6 bases). Trimming took off 4 bases at V and 7 bases at J, with 15 bases between the two ends. From germline, CDR1 is SGDLS and CDR2 YYNGEE. This CDR3 spans 13 amino acids. The CDR3 DNA reads TGTGCCAGCAGCATTTCAGGGGAAGAGGAGCAGTACTTC. Encoded protein: CASSISGEEEQYF.

V gene TRBV6-5 combines with J gene TRBJ1-3; perhaps TRBD1 as D (5 bases). V was trimmed by 4 bases and J by 7 bases, leaving 14 bases between them. The germline V gene encodes CDR1 MNHEY and CDR2 SVGAGI. This CDR3 region has 14 residues. CDR3 sequence: CASSFQAGHNTIYF. The CDR3 DNA follows: TGTGCCAGCAGTTTTCAGGCAGGGCACAACACCATATATTTT.

V is TRBV10-3 and J is TRBJ1-2; a weak D match, TRBD1 (5 bases). Trimming pared 0 bases from V and 4 bases from J, leaving 15 bases between. The V gene's germline CDR1 is ENHRY and CDR2 SYGVKD. The CDR3 length is 16 residues. The CDR3 is CAISESYGTQRYGYTF. The DNA for the CDR3 is TGTGCCATCAGTGAGTCTTACGGGACCCAGCGCTATGGCTACACCTTC.